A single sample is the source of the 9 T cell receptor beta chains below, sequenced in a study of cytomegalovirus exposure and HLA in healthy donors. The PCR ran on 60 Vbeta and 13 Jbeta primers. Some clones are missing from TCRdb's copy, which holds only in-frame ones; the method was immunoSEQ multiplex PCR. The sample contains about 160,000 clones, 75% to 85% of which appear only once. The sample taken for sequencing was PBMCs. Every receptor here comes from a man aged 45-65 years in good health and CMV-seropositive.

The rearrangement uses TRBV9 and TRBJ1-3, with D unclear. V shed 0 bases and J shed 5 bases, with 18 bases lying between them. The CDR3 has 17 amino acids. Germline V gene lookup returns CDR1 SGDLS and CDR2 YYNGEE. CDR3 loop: CASSVEYRGNLRNTIYF. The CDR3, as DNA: TGTGCCAGCAGCGTAGAGTATCGAGGGAATCTGAGAAACACCATATATTTT.

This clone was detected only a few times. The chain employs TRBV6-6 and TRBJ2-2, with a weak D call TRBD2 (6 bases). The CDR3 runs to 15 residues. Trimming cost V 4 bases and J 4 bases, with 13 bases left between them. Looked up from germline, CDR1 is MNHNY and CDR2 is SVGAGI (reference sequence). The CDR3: CASSWDGGSTGELFF. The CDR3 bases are TGTGCCAGCAGTTGGGACGGGGGATCCACCGGGGAGCTGTTTTTT.

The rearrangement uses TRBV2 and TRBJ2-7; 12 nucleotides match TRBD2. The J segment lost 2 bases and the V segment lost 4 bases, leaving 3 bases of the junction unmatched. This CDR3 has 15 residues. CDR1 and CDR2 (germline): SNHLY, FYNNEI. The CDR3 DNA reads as TGTGCCAGCAGTGGACTAGCGGGAGTACCCTACGAGCAGTACGTC. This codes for CASSGLAGVPYEQYV.

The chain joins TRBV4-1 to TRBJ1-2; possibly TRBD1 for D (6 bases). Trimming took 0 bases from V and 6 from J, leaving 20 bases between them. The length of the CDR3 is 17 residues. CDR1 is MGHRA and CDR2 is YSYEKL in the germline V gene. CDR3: CASSQDGGGRSSNGYTF. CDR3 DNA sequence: TGCGCCAGCAGCCAAGATGGGGGGGGGCGAAGTTCAAATGGCTACACCTTC.

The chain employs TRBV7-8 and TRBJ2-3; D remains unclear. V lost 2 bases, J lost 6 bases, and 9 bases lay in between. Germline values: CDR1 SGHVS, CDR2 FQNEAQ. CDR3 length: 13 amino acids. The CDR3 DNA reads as TGTGCCAGCAGCTTACCCCGAGAGGATACGCAGTATTTT. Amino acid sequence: CASSLPREDTQYF.

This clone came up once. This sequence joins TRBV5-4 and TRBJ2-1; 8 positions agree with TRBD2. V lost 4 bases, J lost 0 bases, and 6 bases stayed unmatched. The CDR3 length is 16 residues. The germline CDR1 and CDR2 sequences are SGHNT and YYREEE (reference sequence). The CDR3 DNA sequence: TGTGCCAGCAGCCCTTATAGCGGGGTCTCCTACAATGAGCAGTTCTTC. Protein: CASSPYSGVSYNEQFF.

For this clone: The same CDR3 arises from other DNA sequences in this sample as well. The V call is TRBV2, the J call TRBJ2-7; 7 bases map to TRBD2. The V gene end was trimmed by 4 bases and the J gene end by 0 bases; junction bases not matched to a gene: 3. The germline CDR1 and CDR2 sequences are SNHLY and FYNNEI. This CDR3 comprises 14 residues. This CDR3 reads CASSVLAASYEQYV. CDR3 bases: TGTGCCAGCAGTGTTCTAGCGGCCTCCTACGAGCAGTACGTC.

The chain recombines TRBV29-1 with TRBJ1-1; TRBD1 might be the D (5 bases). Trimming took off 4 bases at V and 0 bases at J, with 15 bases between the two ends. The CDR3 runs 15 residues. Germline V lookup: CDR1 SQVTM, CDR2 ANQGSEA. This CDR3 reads CSVGLGQDVNTEAFF. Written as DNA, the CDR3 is TGCAGCGTTGGTCTGGGGCAGGACGTGAACACTGAAGCTTTCTTT. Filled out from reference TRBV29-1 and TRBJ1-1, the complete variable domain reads SAVISQKPSRDICQRGTSLTIQCQVDSQVTMMFWYRQQPGQSLTLIATANQGSEATYESGFVIDKFPISRPNLTFSTLTVSNMSPEDSSIYLCSVGLGQDVNTEAFFGQGTRLTVV.

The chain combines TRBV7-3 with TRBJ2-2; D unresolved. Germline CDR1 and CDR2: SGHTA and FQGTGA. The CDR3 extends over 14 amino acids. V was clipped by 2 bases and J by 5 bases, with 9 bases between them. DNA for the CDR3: TGTGCCAGCAGCTTATCCCCTTCGACCGGGGAGCTGTTTTTT. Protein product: CASSLSPSTGELFF.